This is a list of T cell receptor beta chains from one sample in a study of human T cells and chemical hapten exposure. From the RACE reads, TCRdb called clonotypes with MiXCR, one entry per CDR3 protein. The sample records hundreds of thousands of distinct CDR3 sequences, around 6% being singletons. The input for sequencing was whole blood, taken in connection with sensitization to the hapten diphenylcyclopropenone (DPC). These receptors were collected from a woman under 30 with alopecia areata. Some clones in this sample may be carry-over from other donors' samples. Both conserved end residues are part of each CDR3. The order of the fields is J gene, V gene, clone size, D gene, CDR3 protein, CDR3 DNA. The D gene is left open where the match is weak. Clone size, where shown, is once, few, many, or a class for clones that have expanded.

TRBJ1-4,TRBV7-9,many,-,CASSSPLDGVLFF,TGTGCCAGCAGCTCCCCCCTCGACGGGGTATTGTTTTTT
TRBJ1-5,TRBV7-2,many,-,CASSLAGGPQHF,TGTGCCAGCAGCTTAGCGGGAGGACCCCAGCATTTT
TRBJ1-3,TRBV6-5,many,-,CASSSGLRSGNTIYF,TGTGCCAGCAGCTCTGGGCTTCGCTCTGGAAACACCATATATTTT
TRBJ2-1,TRBV12-3/TRBV12-4,few,-,CASTEQGRFYNEQFF,TGTGCCAGCACCGAACAGGGGAGGTTTTACAATGAGCAGTTCTTC
TRBJ1-6,TRBV6-5,few,-,CASSYSGSWGSYNSPLHF,TGTGCCAGCAGTTACTCTGGGTCCTGGGGCTCCTATAATTCACCCCTCCACTTT
TRBJ1-6,TRBV7-8,few,-,CASSLYSGASNSPLHF,TGTGCCAGCAGCTTATATTCTGGGGCTAGTAATTCACCCCTCCACTTT
TRBJ2-1,TRBV25-1,few,TRBD2,CASSEYRLAGGNEQFF,TGTGCCAGCAGTGAATACCGGCTAGCGGGGGGCAATGAGCAGTTCTTC
TRBJ1-4,TRBV12-3/TRBV12-4,-,-,CASSRGQYNEKLFF,TGTGCCAGCAGCCGAGGACAGTATAATGAAAAACTGTTTTTT
TRBJ2-3,TRBV28,-,-,CASSVEGGGSTDTQYF,TGTGCCAGCAGTGTCGAAGGGGGAGGTAGCACAGATACGCAGTATTTT
TRBJ2-1,TRBV9,-,-,CASSVDPSGTYNEQFF,TGTGCCAGCAGCGTAGATCCGTCAGGAACTTACAATGAGCAGTTCTTC
TRBJ2-3,TRBV7-3,many,TRBD2,CASSLGGSTSTDTQYF,TGTGCCAGCAGCCTGGGGGGGAGTACTAGCACAGATACGCAGTATTTT
TRBJ2-6,TRBV7-9,few,-,CASPYSGANVLTF,TGTGCCAGCCCGTACTCTGGGGCCAACGTCCTGACTTTC
TRBJ2-2,TRBV4-3,few,-,CASSQARGVNTGELFF,TGCGCCAGCAGCCAGGCCAGGGGGGTGAACACCGGGGAGCTGTTTTTT
TRBJ1-5,TRBV20-1,many,TRBD1,CSAGEPGQGTYSNQPQHF,TGCAGTGCTGGCGAACCGGGACAGGGGACTTATAGCAATCAGCCCCAGCATTTT
TRBJ1-1,TRBV18,-,-,CASSPPTGTEAFF,TGTGCCAGCTCACCACCGACAGGAACTGAAGCTTTCTTT
TRBJ2-7,TRBV20-1,-,TRBD1,CSAPPLRTGISYEQYF,TGCAGTGCCCCTCCACTCAGGACAGGGATCTCCTACGAGCAGTACTTC
TRBJ1-5,TRBV20-1,many,-,CSASHTRNQPQHF,TGCAGTGCCTCCCATACCCGAAATCAGCCCCAGCATTTT
TRBJ1-2,TRBV5-4,many,-,CASSPDLRGPYGYTF,TGTGCCAGCAGCCCTGACCTCAGGGGTCCCTATGGCTACACCTTC
TRBJ1-2,TRBV6-2/TRBV6-3,few,-,CASSEIENHEHGYTF,TGTGCCAGCAGTGAAATTGAAAACCACGAGCATGGCTACACCTTC
TRBJ2-1,TRBV4-1,few,-,CASSHEGGRGLSYNEQFF,TGCGCCAGCAGCCATGAGGGGGGGCGGGGCCTCTCCTACAATGAGCAGTTCTTC
TRBJ1-4,TRBV28,many,-,CASSLGLSLFF,TGTGCCAGCAGTTTGGGACTTAGTCTGTTTTTT
TRBJ1-1,TRBV4-3,many,TRBD1,CASSQPPTGGTEAFF,TGCGCCAGCAGCCAACCACCGACAGGGGGTACTGAAGCTTTCTTT